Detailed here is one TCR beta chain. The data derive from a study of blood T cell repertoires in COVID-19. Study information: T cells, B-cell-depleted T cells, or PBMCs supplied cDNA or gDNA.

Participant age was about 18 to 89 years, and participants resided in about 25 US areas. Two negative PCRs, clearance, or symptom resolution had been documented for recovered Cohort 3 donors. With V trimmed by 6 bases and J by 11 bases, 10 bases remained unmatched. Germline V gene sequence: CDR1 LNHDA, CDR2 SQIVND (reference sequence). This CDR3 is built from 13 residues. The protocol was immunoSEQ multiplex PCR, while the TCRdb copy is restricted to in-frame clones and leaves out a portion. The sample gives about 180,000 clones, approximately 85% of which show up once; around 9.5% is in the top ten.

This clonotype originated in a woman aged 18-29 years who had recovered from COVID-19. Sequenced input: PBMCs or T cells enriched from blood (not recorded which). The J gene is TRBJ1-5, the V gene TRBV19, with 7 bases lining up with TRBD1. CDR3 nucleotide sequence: TGTGCCAGTAGGACCCGGGACAGCCGTACCCAGCATTTT. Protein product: CASRTRDSRTQHF.